This paragraph reports one T cell receptor (beta chain). Its recognized antigen is unknown. The sample holds no much larger clone one base away, and base qualities are not on file. The data belong to a study of graft-versus-host responses after intestinal transplantation (dated by TCRdb to the early 2020s). In terms of the full investigation: The transplants that recipients got were multivisceral, liver-intestinal, or isolated intestinal. Every recipient was given anti-thymocyte globulin induction, then maintenance tacrolimus and steroids for about three years. After intestinal transplantation, graft-versus-host and host-versus-graft alloreactive T cell clones were followed in the graft, circulation and bone marrow using bulk TCR-beta CDR3 sequencing. To identify alloreactive clones, pre-transplant mixed lymphocyte reaction products were sequenced and then compared with unstimulated pre-transplant donor and recipient T cells. Of the 20 to 30 intestinal transplant recipients enrolled in the cohort, one of whom was a retransplant, 3 patients without pretransplant specimens were excluded. A peak of at least 4% donor T cells among recipient peripheral blood mononuclear cells was the definition used for donor T cell macrochimerism. Rather than going through the commercial service, samples from three later patients were sequenced in-house on an Illumina MiSeq and processed with MiXCR. The investigation overall reported the following: Early after transplant, peak levels of circulating GvH clones were found to be associated with declines in HvG clones. The relatively low number and heterogeneity of intestinal transplant patients limited the conclusions. Patients with donor T cell macrochimerism had high GvH to HvG T cell clonal ratios in their allografts. GvH clones were found in recipient bone marrow, and some of the GvH clones appeared earlier in ileal mucosa or blood, which is consistent with an intestinal mucosal origin.

Per the germline V gene, MGHDK is the CDR1 and SYGVNS is the CDR2. From cysteine to phenylalanine, the CDR3 is 13 amino acids long. Here the CDR3 DNA is all that survives: 39 bases in frame from base 1. A distance of 9 bases separates the germline ends of V and J, which lose 4 bases and 5 bases respectively. Blood samples were collected up to 4 times in the first month after transplant and then at least monthly when available. Libraries were prepared through the immunoSEQ multiplex PCR assay. For most patients, high-throughput TCR-beta CDR3 sequencing of genomic DNA was performed by Adaptive Biotechnologies. The authors processed their data as follows. TCR sequencing data were retrieved from Adaptive's ImmunoSEQ software for roughly 20 patients, whereas three other patients were processed with MiXCR and VDJtools. CDR3 nucleotide sequences shared between donor and recipient were removed because their origin could not be assigned. At least 2-fold expansion over unstimulated cells and a minimum CFSE-low frequency of 0.002% (template counts) or 0.001% (read counts) were required for clones to be classified as alloreactive. Clones were considered mappable if detected in sequenced pre-transplant spleen, lymph node, or MLR CFSE-low populations of the donor or recipient. The cumulative frequency of alloreactive clones was calculated as a percentage of all sequences, weighted by copy number. TCRdb re-hosts the immuneACCESS table, in-frame sequences only. Its copies lack some clones; in the studies checked, an unresolved V gene accounts for under half of them, and the cause for the rest is not known. The DNA gave D and trimming, while V, J and clone size come from that table. The sample contains about 54,000 clones, about 90% of them found a single time. Of the sample, 5% to 7% falls within the top ten clones.

The sequence links TRBV25-1 to TRBJ2-1, with the D gene uncertain. The sequencing here drew on PBMCs, taken nearly 670 days after intestinal transplant. This clonotype was sampled from a human patient who received an intestinal transplant, so some T cells may come from the graft donor. The CDR3 region: CASSVYPHNEQFF. The bases are TGTGCCAGCAGTGTTTATCCCCACAATGAGCAGTTCTTC. The full variable domain, with segments outside the CDR3 supplied by the reference TRBV25-1 and TRBJ2-1 proteins, appears as EADIYQTPRYLVIGTGKKITLECSQTMGHDKMYWYQQDPGMELHLIHYSYGVNSTEKGDLSSESTVSRIRTEHFPLTLESARPSHTSQYLCASSVYPHNEQFFGPGTRLTVL.